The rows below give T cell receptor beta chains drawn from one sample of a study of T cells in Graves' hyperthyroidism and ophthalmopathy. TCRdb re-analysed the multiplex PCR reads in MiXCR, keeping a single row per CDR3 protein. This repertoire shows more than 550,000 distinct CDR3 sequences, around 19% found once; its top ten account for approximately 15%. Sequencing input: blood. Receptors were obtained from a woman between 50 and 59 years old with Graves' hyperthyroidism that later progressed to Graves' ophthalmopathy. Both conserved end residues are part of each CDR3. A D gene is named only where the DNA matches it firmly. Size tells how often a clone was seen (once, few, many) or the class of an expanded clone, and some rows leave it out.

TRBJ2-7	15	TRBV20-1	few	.	CNARKGVRGAYEQYF	TGCAATGCTAGAAAAGGGGTTAGGGGCGCCTACGAGCAGTACTTC
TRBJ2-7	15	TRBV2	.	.	CASRSSGGAFDEQYF	TGTGCCAGCAGGTCCTCGGGGGGCGCTTTCGACGAGCAGTACTTC
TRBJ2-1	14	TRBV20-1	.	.	CSAQGVLVLDEQFF	TGCAGTGCTCAGGGAGTCCTAGTGTTGGATGAGCAGTTCTTC
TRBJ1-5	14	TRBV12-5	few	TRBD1	CASDRDRDHKPQHF	TGTGCTAGTGATCGGGACAGGGATCATAAGCCCCAGCATTTT
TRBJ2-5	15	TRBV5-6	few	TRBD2	CASSFWRGGLETQYF	TGTGCCAGCAGCTTCTGGCGGGGGGGCCTAGAGACCCAGTACTTC
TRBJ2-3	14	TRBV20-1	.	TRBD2	CSASYGGRADTQYF	TGCAGTGCTAGTTATGGGGGGAGGGCAGATACGCAGTATTTT
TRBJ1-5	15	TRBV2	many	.	CASSVLGRDGQPQHF	TGTGCCAGCAGTGTTCTTGGCAGGGATGGTCAGCCCCAGCATTTT
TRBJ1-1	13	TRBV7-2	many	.	CASSLSRGLEAFF	TGTGCCAGCAGCTTGTCACGGGGACTTGAAGCTTTCTTT
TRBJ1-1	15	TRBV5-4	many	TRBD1	CASSLEGQGSTEAFF	TGTGCCAGCAGCTTGGAGGGACAGGGCAGCACTGAAGCTTTCTTT
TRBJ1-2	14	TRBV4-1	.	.	CASSQEQTDYGYTF	TGCGCCAGCAGCCAAGAACAGACCGACTATGGCTACACCTTC
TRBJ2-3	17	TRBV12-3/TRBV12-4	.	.	CASSQYPGWTKTDTQYF	TGTGCCAGCAGTCAATATCCTGGGTGGACGAAAACAGATACGCAGTATTTT
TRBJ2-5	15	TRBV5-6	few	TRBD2	CASSFKAGGQETQYF	TGTGCCAGCAGCTTTAAGGCGGGGGGGCAAGAGACCCAGTACTTC
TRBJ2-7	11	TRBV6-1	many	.	CASSGKYEQYF	TGTGCCAGCAGTGGAAAGTACGAGCAGTACTTC
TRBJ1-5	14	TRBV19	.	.	CASRYSDSNQPQHF	TGTGCCAGTAGATACAGCGATAGCAATCAGCCCCAGCATTTT
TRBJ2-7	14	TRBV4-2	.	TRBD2	CASSAGGPFDEQYF	TGTGCCAGCAGCGCGGGAGGGCCCTTCGACGAGCAGTACTTC
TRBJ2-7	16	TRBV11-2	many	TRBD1	CASSEGLGQGVYEQYF	TGTGCCAGCAGCGAAGGCTTGGGACAGGGGGTCTACGAGCAGTACTTC
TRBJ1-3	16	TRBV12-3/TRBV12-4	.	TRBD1	CASTKTGLVSGNTIYF	TGTGCCAGCACCAAGACAGGGTTAGTCTCTGGAAACACCATATATTTT
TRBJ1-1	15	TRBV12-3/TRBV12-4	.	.	CASSSHRWTNTEAFF	TGTGCCAGCAGTTCCCACCGCTGGACCAACACTGAAGCTTTCTTT
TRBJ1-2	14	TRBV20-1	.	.	CSASSGSNLGAYTF	TGCAGTGCTAGTTCGGGCAGCAACCTAGGTGCCTACACCTTC
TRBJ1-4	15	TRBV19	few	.	CASSIDGTTNEKLFF	TGTGCCAGTAGTATAGACGGGACAACTAATGAAAAACTGTTTTTT
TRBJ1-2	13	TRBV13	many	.	CASSLGGFLGYTF	TGTGCCAGCAGCTTAGGGGGCTTTCTCGGCTACACCTTC
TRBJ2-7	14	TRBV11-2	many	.	CASSPAVGLHEQYF	TGTGCCAGCAGCCCCGCTGTGGGACTCCACGAGCAGTACTTC
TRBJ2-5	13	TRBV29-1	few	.	CSAADSYQETQYF	TGCAGCGCCGCGGACAGTTACCAAGAGACCCAGTACTTC
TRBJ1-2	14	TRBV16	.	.	CASSQSAESYGYTF	TGTGCCAGCAGCCAATCGGCCGAGAGCTATGGCTACACCTTC
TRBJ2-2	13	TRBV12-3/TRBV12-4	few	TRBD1	CASGPGGTGELFF	TGTGCCAGCGGCCCAGGGGGCACCGGGGAGCTGTTTTTT
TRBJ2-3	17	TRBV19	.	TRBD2	CASSTTRTSGSTDTQYF	TGTGCCAGTAGTACCACCCGGACTAGCGGGAGCACAGATACGCAGTATTTT
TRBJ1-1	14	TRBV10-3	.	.	CAISERRGDTEAFF	TGTGCCATCAGTGAGAGGAGGGGGGACACTGAAGCTTTCTTT
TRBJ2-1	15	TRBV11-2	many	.	CASSLAGPGYNEQFF	TGTGCCAGCAGCTTAGCGGGTCCCGGTTACAATGAGCAGTTCTTC
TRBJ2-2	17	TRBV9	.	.	CASSVALGGPNTGELFF	TGTGCCAGCAGCGTAGCTTTAGGCGGGCCAAACACCGGGGAGCTGTTTTTT
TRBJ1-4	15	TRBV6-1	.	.	CASRAVDATNEKLFF	TGTGCCAGCAGAGCTGTGGATGCAACTAATGAAAAACTGTTTTTT
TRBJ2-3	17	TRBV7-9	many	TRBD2	CASSSRGSGGSTDTQYF	TGTGCCAGCAGCTCCAGGGGTAGCGGGGGGTCCACAGATACGCAGTATTTT
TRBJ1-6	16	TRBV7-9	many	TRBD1	CASSLAAGTGGSPLHF	TGTGCCAGCAGCTTAGCAGCCGGGACAGGGGGTTCACCCCTCCACTTT
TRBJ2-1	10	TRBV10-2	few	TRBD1	CASSDRVQFF	TGCGCCAGCAGCGACAGGGTTCAGTTCTTC
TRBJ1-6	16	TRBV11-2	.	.	CASSTRGQLGNSPLHF	TGTGCCAGCAGCACCAGGGGACAATTAGGAAATTCACCCCTCCACTTT
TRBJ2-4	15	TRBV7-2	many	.	CASSLEALAKNIQYF	TGTGCCAGCAGCTTAGAAGCTTTGGCCAAAAACATTCAGTACTTC